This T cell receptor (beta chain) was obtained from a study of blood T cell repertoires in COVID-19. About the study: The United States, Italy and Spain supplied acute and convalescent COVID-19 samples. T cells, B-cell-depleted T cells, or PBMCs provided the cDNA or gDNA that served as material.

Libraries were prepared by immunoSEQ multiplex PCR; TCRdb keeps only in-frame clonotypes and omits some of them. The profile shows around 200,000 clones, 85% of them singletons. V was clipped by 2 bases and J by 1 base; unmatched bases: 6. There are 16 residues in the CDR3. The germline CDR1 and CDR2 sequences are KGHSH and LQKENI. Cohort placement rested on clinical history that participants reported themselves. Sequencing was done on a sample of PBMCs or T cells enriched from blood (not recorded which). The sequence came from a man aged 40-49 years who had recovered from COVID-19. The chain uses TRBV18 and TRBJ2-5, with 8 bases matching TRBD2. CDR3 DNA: TGTGCCAGCTCACCAGGCTCTAGCGGGCTCCAAGAGACCCAGTACTTC. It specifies CASSPGSSGLQETQYF.